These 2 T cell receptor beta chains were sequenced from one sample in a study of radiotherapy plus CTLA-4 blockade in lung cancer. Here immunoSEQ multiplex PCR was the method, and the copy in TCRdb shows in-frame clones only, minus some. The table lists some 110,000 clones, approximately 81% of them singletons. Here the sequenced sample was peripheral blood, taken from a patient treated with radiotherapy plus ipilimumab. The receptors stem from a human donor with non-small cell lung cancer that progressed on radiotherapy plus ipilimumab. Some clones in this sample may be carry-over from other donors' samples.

The CDR3 DNA follows: TGCGCCAGCAACGAGATGGACGGCTCTAACTATGGCTACACCTTC. Protein product: CASNEMDGSNYGYTF. The rearrangement joins TRBV5-1 to TRBJ1-2; no definite D call. The CDR3 runs to 15 residues. Germline V gives CDR1 SGHRS, CDR2 YFSETQ. Trimming pared 6 bases from V and 0 bases from J, leaving 15 bases between.

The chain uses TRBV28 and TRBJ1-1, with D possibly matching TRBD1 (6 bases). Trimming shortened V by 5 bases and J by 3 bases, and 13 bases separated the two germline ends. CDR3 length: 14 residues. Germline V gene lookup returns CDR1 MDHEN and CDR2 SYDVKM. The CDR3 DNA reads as TGTGCCAGCAGTCCCCCGGGACAATACACTGAAGCTTTCTTT. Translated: CASSPPGQYTEAFF.